The sequence of this TCR beta chain was determined in a study of cytomegalovirus exposure and HLA in healthy donors. Study-wide context: A subsequent analysis reported that the roughly 120 validation repertoires were produced on the same platform that had also been used for the 600 to 800 first-cohort repertoires.

The table came from immunoSEQ multiplex PCR; TCRdb's copy has only in-frame clones and leaves some out. In the table there are about 200,000 clones, around 84% of which are singletons. Losses at the gene ends were 8 bases for V and 7 bases for J; bases not matched to a gene: 4. The CDR3 extends over 12 amino acids. From germline, CDR1 is SNHLY and CDR2 FYNNEI. The chain couples TRBV2 to TRBJ2-1, with 8 positions matching TRBD1. The sequenced sample consisted of PBMCs. The source is a woman aged 30 to 39 in good health and CMV-seropositive. CDR3 DNA: TGTGCCAGCGGAACAGGGGGAAATGAGCAGTTCTTC. Its protein product is CASGTGGNEQFF.